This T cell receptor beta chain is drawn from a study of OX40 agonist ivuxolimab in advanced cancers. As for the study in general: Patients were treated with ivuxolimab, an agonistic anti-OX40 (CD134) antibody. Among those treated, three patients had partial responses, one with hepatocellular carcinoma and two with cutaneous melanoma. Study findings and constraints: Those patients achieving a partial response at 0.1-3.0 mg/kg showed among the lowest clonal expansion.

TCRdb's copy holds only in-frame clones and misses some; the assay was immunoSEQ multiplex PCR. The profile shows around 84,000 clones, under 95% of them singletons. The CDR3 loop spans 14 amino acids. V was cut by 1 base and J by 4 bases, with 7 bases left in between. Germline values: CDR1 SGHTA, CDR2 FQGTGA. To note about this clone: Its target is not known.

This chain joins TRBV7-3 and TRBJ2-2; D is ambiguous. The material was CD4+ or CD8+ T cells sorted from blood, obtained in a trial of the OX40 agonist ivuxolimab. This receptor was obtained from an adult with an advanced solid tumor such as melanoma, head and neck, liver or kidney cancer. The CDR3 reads CASSLRRSTGELFF. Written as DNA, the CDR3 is TGTGCCAGCAGCTTAAGGCGATCCACCGGGGAGCTGTTTTTT.